A single sample is the source of the 14 T cell receptor beta chains below, sequenced in a study of blood T cell repertoires in COVID-19. TCRdb's copy holds only in-frame clones and misses some; the assay was immunoSEQ multiplex PCR. The table shows some 160,000 clones, with roughly 74% occurring only once. Sequencing was done on a sample of peripheral blood. These receptors all stem from a woman older than 75 with acute or convalescent COVID-19.

This clone has more than one count but fewer than ten. In nucleotides, the CDR3 is TGTGCCAGCAGCGGGAGGACAGGGAACACCGGGGAGCTGTTTTTT. The encoded protein is CASSGRTGNTGELFF. The chain carries TRBV5-4 and TRBJ2-2, with a possible D match to TRBD1 (7 bases). Trimming pared 4 bases from V and 1 base from J, leaving 11 bases between. In germline, CDR1 is SGHNT, CDR2 YYREEE (reference sequence). The CDR3 extends over 15 amino acids.

The J gene is TRBJ1-5, the V gene TRBV15; the D gene is possibly TRBD1 (5 bases). There are 13 residues in the CDR3. V was pared by 7 bases and J by 6 bases, with 13 bases between. Germline V gene sequence: CDR1 LNHNV, CDR2 YYDKDF (reference sequence). This CDR3 reads CATTQGMGQPQHF. The CDR3 DNA follows: TGTGCCACCACCCAGGGTATGGGTCAGCCCCAGCATTTT.

This sequence joins TRBV6-1 and TRBJ1-5, with a possible D match to TRBD1 (5 bases). The CDR3 length is 12 residues. Trimming removed 3 bases at V and 7 bases at J, with 7 bases between. Per the germline V gene, CDR1 is MNHNS and CDR2 is SASEGT. CDR3 residues: CASSDRVQPQHF. For the CDR3, the DNA is TGTGCCAGCAGTGACAGGGTCCAGCCCCAGCATTTT.

This clone was counted a few times. The chain links TRBV21-1 to TRBJ2-7; TRBD2 is the table's D call and was not checked against the DNA. TRBV21-1 is designated a pseudogene. The CDR3 length is 15 residues. CDR3 residues: CASSTEGGASYEQYF. CDR3 coding DNA: TGTGCCAGCAGCACCGAGGGGGGGGCTTCCTACGAGCAGTACTTC.

The chain has TRBV3-1 (or the pseudogene TRBV3-2) and TRBJ1-2, with D possibly being TRBD1 (6 bases). Germline lookup yields CDR1 LGHDT and CDR2 YNNKEL (reference sequence). Between the trimmed V and J ends, which lost 5 bases and 8 bases, there was a span of 18 bases. The CDR3 is 14 residues long. CDR3 protein: CASSSDSLGRGYTF. Here the CDR3 DNA reads TGTGCCAGCAGCTCGGACAGTCTGGGCAGGGGCTACACCTTC.

The chain carries TRBV3-1 (or the pseudogene TRBV3-2) and TRBJ2-7, with 7 positions matching TRBD2. The junction had 9 bases not matched to a gene; V was cut back by 1 base and J by 6 bases. This CDR3 contains 15 residues. Germline CDR1 is LGHDT and CDR2 is YNNKEL (reference sequence). The CDR3 DNA follows: TGTGCCAGCAGCCAAGGGGTGGGGGGACTAAGCGAGCAGTACTTC. It encodes CASSQGVGGLSEQYF.

The chain has TRBV28 and TRBJ2-1; 7 nucleotides agree with TRBD2. V dropped 7 bases and J dropped 7; count of bases not matched to a gene: 16. Germline V gene sequence: CDR1 MDHEN, CDR2 SYDVKM. CDR3 size: 16 residues. The CDR3: CASKESGALLGNEQFF. The CDR3 DNA follows: TGTGCCAGCAAGGAGAGCGGGGCCCTACTAGGGAATGAGCAGTTCTTC.

Notes on this clone: At one end the junction does not follow the germline gene, possibly because of a read error. V and J are TRBV7-8 and TRBJ1-2; TRBD1 matches at 7 bases. The V gene's germline CDR1 is SGHVS and CDR2 FQNEAQ. The CDR3 has 15 residues. CDR3 nucleotides: TGTGCCAGCAGCAGCCGGACAGGAATCAACTCTGGCTACACCTTC. Protein: CASSSRTGINSGYTF. Full variable domain (outside the CDR3, taken from reference TRBV7-8 and TRBJ1-2): GAGVSQSPRYKVAKRGQDVALRCDPISGHVSLFWYQQALGQGPEFLTYFQNEAQLDKSGLPSDRFFAERPEGSVSTLKIQRTQQEDSAVYLCASSSRTGINSGYTFGSGTRLTVV.

The chain couples TRBV28 to TRBJ1-5, with no clear D. V was shortened by 4 bases and J by 2 bases, with 9 bases between the two germline ends. The germline gives CDR1 MDHEN, CDR2 SYDVKM. The CDR3 is 14 residues long. In nucleotides, the CDR3 is TGTGCCAGCAGTTCCAGTAATGGCAATCAGCCCCAGCATTTT. This encodes CASSSSNGNQPQHF.

The V and J genes are TRBV6-5 and TRBJ2-5; unclear D gene. This CDR3 is 16 amino acids long. V was trimmed by 2 bases and J by 2 bases, leaving 15 bases between them. Germline assignment: CDR1 MNHEY and CDR2 SVGAGI. CDR3 in amino acids: CASSYSWSPLQETQYF. DNA for the CDR3: TGTGCCAGCAGTTACAGTTGGAGTCCCCTACAAGAGACCCAGTACTTC.

V is TRBV11-2 and J is TRBJ2-2; unclear D gene. CDR1 is SGHAT, CDR2 FQNNGV, per germline. Trimming took off 5 bases at V and 5 bases at J, with 9 bases between the two ends. The CDR3 consists of 13 residues. The CDR3 nucleotides read TGTGCCAGCAGCCCCCTTGAGACCGGGGAGCTGTTTTTT. Translating gives CASSPLETGELFF.

The rearrangement uses TRBV12-3 or TRBV12-4 and TRBJ2-5; D might be TRBD2 (5 bases). CDR3 length: 13 amino acids. V lost 2 bases and J lost 5, with 9 bases in between. The chain's CDR3 is CASSLRGRETQYF. CDR3 sequence (DNA): TGTGCCAGCAGTTTACGGGGTAGGGAGACCCAGTACTTC.

This clone has only a few counts. The chain links TRBV7-9 to TRBJ2-1; 7 bases are shared with TRBD2. Losses at the gene ends were 8 bases for V and 7 bases for J; bases not matched to a gene: 5. Germline V lookup: CDR1 SEHNR, CDR2 FQNEAQ (reference sequence). This CDR3 contains 12 residues. As DNA, the CDR3 is TGTGCCAGCTCGACGCGGGGGAATGAGCAGTTCTTC. Its protein is CASSTRGNEQFF.

V gene TRBV7-9 combines with J gene TRBJ2-7, with 12 bases matching TRBD1. CDR1 is SEHNR and CDR2 is FQNEAQ in the germline V gene (reference sequence). The trim removed 5 bases at V and 7 bases at J, leaving 9 bases unmatched. The CDR3 sequence is 15 residues long. For the CDR3, the DNA is TGTGCCAGCAGCGGGGGACAGGGGGCCTCGTGGGAGCAGTACTTC. Encoded protein: CASSGGQGASWEQYF.